This entry concerns a single TCR beta chain. The assay was immunoSEQ multiplex PCR, and TCRdb's table has in-frame clones only and misses some. The sample has 65,000 to 70,000 clones; 82% are singletons. This specimen belongs to a study of blood T cell repertoires in COVID-19. Study summary: The samples span acute and convalescent COVID-19 from the United States, Italy and Spain.

This receptor was taken from an older man with active COVID-19. Sequencing was done on a sample of peripheral blood.

The chain's CDR3 is CASSQDQGWTYEQYF. The CDR3 DNA sequence: TGCGCCAGCAGCCAAGATCAGGGTTGGACCTACGAGCAGTACTTC. The genes are TRBV4-3 and TRBJ2-7, with D perhaps matching TRBD1 (5 bases). Germline V gene lookup returns CDR1 LGHNA and CDR2 YSLEER. Trimming took 0 bases from V and 2 from J, leaving 11 bases between them. CDR3 length: 15 amino acids.